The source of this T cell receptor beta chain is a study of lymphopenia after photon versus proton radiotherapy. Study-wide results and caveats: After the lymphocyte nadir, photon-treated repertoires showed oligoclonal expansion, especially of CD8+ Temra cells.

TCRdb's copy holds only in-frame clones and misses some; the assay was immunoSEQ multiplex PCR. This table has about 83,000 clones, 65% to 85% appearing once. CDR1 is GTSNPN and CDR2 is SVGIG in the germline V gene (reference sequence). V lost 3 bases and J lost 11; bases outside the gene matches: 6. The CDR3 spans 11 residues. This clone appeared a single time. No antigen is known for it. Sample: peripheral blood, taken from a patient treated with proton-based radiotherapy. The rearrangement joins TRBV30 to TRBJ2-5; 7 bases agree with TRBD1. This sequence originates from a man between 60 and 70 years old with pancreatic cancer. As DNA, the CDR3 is TGTGCCTGGAGGACAGGGTGGGAGCAGTACTTC. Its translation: CAWRTGWEQYF.